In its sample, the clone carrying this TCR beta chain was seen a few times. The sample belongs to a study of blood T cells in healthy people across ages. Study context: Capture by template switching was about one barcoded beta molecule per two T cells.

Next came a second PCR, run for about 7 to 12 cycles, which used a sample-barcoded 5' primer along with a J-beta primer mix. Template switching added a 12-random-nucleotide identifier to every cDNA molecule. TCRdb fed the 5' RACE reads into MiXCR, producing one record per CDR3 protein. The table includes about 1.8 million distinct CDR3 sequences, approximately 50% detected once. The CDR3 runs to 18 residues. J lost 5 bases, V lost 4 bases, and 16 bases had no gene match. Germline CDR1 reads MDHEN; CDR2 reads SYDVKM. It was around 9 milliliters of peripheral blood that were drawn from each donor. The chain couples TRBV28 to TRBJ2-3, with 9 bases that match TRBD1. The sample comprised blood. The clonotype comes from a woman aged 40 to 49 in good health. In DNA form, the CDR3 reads TGTGCCAGCAGTTCCCTCCGGACAGGGGAATATAGAAGAGATACGCAGTATTTT. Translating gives CASSSLRTGEYRRDTQYF.